The clone carrying this TCR beta chain was detected only a few times. The antigen is not known. An end of the junction does not agree with germline; a read error may underlie this. MiXCR, run by TCRdb on the 5' RACE reads, gives a single entry per CDR3 protein. The data hold 340,000 or so distinct CDR3 sequences, with over 10% observed a single time. The data were taken from a study of T-cell memory formation after mild COVID-19. Study at large: TCR clusters largely stayed donor specific. Findings and caveats of the study: Several responding clones turned up in pre-infection memory, indicating that cross-reactive memory may have taken part.

CDR1 MNHNY and CDR2 SVGAGI come from the germline V gene (reference sequence). This CDR3 contains 11 residues. The chain uses TRBV6-6 and TRBJ2-5; tentatively, D is TRBD2 (6 bases). Material for sequencing was PBMCs or a T cell subset sorted from them (not recorded which). This TCR derives from a man between 18 and 35 years old who had mild COVID-19 (a few samples of this study predate the infection). Cell type and time point are not known. The CDR3: CASSYGGDKDF. In DNA form, the CDR3 reads TGTGCCAGCAGTTACGGAGGGGATAAAGACTTC.